Listed below are T cell receptor beta chains from one sample, sequenced in a study of cytomegalovirus exposure and HLA in healthy donors. TCRdb's copy holds only in-frame clones and misses some; the assay was immunoSEQ multiplex PCR. The sample lists about 180,000 clones; around 86% were seen once. The sequenced sample was PBMCs. The receptors shown here come from a man younger than 30 in good health and CMV-seropositive. CDR3s include the opening cysteine and the closing phenylalanine or tryptophan. D genes are given only for firm matches. Clone size is given for some rows only: seen once, a few or many times, or a class if the clone is expanded.

clone_size d_call j_call v_call cdr3_nt cdr3_aa
- TRBD1 TRBJ1-2 TRBV6-5 TGTGCCAGCAGACCCGGGACAGGGGGAGCCTATGGCTACACCTTC CASRPGTGGAYGYTF
- TRBD1 TRBJ1-1 TRBV7-2 TGTGCCAGCAGCCCCTGGGGCAGGGGGAGCACTGAAGCTTTCTTT CASSPWGRGSTEAFF
- TRBD1 TRBJ1-5 TRBV6-5 TGTGCCAGCAGTTTAACAGGGGGTCAGCCCCAGCATTTT CASSLTGGQPQHF
- TRBD2 TRBJ2-5 TRBV27 TGTGCCAGCAGTTTATATTCCCAGATGCTAGCGGGAGGACCGCAAGAGACCCAGTACTTC CASSLYSQMLAGGPQETQYF
- - TRBJ1-1 TRBV11-2 TGTGCCAGCACCCCTCTCGCGGCAGGGCACATGAACACTGAAGCTTTCTTT CASTPLAAGHMNTEAFF
- TRBD1 TRBJ2-7 TRBV28 TGTGCCAGCAGTTGGGGACAGGGGCCCTTTAGAGAGCAGTACTTC CASSWGQGPFREQYF
- - TRBJ2-2 TRBV7-9 TGTGCCGGAACGAGGGACACCCGAATGGCCGGGGAGCTGTTTTTT CAGTRDTRMAGELFF
- TRBD2 TRBJ2-5 TRBV4-2 TGTGCCAGCAGCCGGCCGGGACGGGGGGGAGAGACCCAGTACTTC CASSRPGRGGETQYF
- - TRBJ2-7 TRBV27 TGTGCCAGCAGTAGCGGCAGTGGCTACGAGCAGTACTTC CASSSGSGYEQYF
- - TRBJ2-7 TRBV27 TGTGCCAGCAGTTTAGCAGGGGCCACCTACGAGCAGTACTTC CASSLAGATYEQYF
few TRBD1 TRBJ2-1 TRBV5-1 TGCGCCAGCAGCTTAGAGGGACAGTCCTACAATGAGCAGTTCTTC CASSLEGQSYNEQFF
many - TRBJ2-5 TRBV5-5 TGTGCCAGCAGCCGCGGGCCCAGTGTCGAAGAGACCCAGTACTTC CASSRGPSVEETQYF
- - TRBJ2-3 TRBV7-2 TGTGCCAGCAGCTTCCGGGGAACAGATACGCAGTATTTT CASSFRGTDTQYF
once TRBD2 TRBJ2-1 TRBV7-9 TGTGCCAGCAGCTTAGCCGGACTAGCGGGTTCCTCCTACAATGAGCAGTTCTTC CASSLAGLAGSSYNEQFF
- - TRBJ2-7 TRBV28 TGTGCCAGCAGTTTGCAGCGGAGTTACGAGCAGTACTTC CASSLQRSYEQYF